A selection of T cell receptor beta chains follows, all from one sample in a study of cytomegalovirus exposure and HLA in healthy donors. The table came from immunoSEQ multiplex PCR; TCRdb's copy has only in-frame clones and leaves some out. The sample shows roughly 200,000 clones, about 10% of them seen only once. The sequenced material came from PBMCs. Receptors were obtained from a woman in her twenties or thirties in good health and CMV-seropositive. CDR3s leave out the opening cysteine and the closing phenylalanine or tryptophan. Fields, in order: V gene, CDR3 protein.

v_call: TRBV10-1; cdr3_aa: ASSQSRGSHRDEQF
v_call: TRBV18; cdr3_aa: ASSPIEGAMGNTEAF
v_call: TRBV2; cdr3_aa: ASRQFYSNQPQH
v_call: TRBV5-4; cdr3_aa: ASSASLAQNYGYT
v_call: TRBV30; cdr3_aa: ACGPGQGGTGELF
v_call: TRBV7-9; cdr3_aa: ASSLAGQGRNTIY
v_call: TRBV18; cdr3_aa: ASSTDRPNTGELF
v_call: TRBV6-5; cdr3_aa: ASSLRSGQNYGYT
v_call: TRBV7-2; cdr3_aa: ASSLGQRFTDTQY
v_call: TRBV4-1; cdr3_aa: ASSQATGTYNEQF
v_call: TRBV2; cdr3_aa: ASSQDRTNTEAF
v_call: TRBV5-1; cdr3_aa: ASSLLSNTEAF
v_call: TRBV30; cdr3_aa: ALLRTDKETQY
v_call: TRBV7-9; cdr3_aa: ASSLRGDYEQY
v_call: TRBV27; cdr3_aa: ASRFRGGGNSEAF
v_call: TRBV5-1; cdr3_aa: ASSFSGAWENIQY
v_call: TRBV7-9; cdr3_aa: ASSPTGVTDTQY
v_call: TRBV6-5; cdr3_aa: ASSYSQDSGYT
v_call: TRBV6-1; cdr3_aa: ASRAGTGLGYT
v_call: TRBV5-5; cdr3_aa: ASSHLAPSSYEQY
v_call: TRBV5-1; cdr3_aa: ASSLIGFAEAF
v_call: TRBV9; cdr3_aa: ASTRSGTAGGYT
v_call: TRBV5-1; cdr3_aa: ASSFRESGTDTQY
v_call: TRBV29-1; cdr3_aa: SVENGLAWENNEQF
v_call: TRBV5-6; cdr3_aa: ASSLLTSRTGYGYT
v_call: TRBV5-1; cdr3_aa: ASSRTLGTGTAETDEQY
v_call: TRBV6-1; cdr3_aa: ATRNTGRGETQY
v_call: TRBV7-2; cdr3_aa: ASSSAGLWISEQY
v_call: TRBV2; cdr3_aa: ASKSGATNEKLF
v_call: TRBV6-5; cdr3_aa: ASSLQREAYQETQY
v_call: TRBV7-9; cdr3_aa: ASSPLGTGGSYEQY
v_call: TRBV29-1; cdr3_aa: SALVPGQGLTDTQY
v_call: TRBV27; cdr3_aa: ASSSLGRAAYEQY
v_call: TRBV7-8; cdr3_aa: ASSLGGYANEKLF
v_call: TRBV25-1; cdr3_aa: ASSESGGGFSDTQY
v_call: TRBV18; cdr3_aa: ASSPLRGLGQGLSSYEQY
v_call: TRBV12-5; cdr3_aa: ASGIIGHKEFYQPQH
v_call: TRBV7-9; cdr3_aa: ASSLEGSKQY
v_call: TRBV6-1; cdr3_aa: ASTPSGSVYEQY
v_call: TRBV7-2; cdr3_aa: ASSGQSSGLAYEQY
v_call: TRBV6-5; cdr3_aa: ASSALGAYNEQF
v_call: TRBV5-4; cdr3_aa: ASSMDSSYNEQF
v_call: TRBV5-1; cdr3_aa: ASRLAPFTDTQY
v_call: TRBV10-3; cdr3_aa: AISEQAGSTADTQY
v_call: TRBV2; cdr3_aa: ATNAAGVLSNQPQH
v_call: TRBV4-1; cdr3_aa: ASSPPPGTSTDTQY
v_call: TRBV10-2; cdr3_aa: ASSGSTGNTEAF
v_call: TRBV5-8; cdr3_aa: ASSITRGVETYGYT
v_call: TRBV7-9; cdr3_aa: ASSPGQLNEKLF
v_call: TRBV7-7; cdr3_aa: ASSPAAGVGGANVLT
v_call: TRBV2; cdr3_aa: ASSLRGPLAKNIQY
v_call: TRBV30; cdr3_aa: AGSTGGETQY
v_call: TRBV6-5; cdr3_aa: ASRFRENTEAF
v_call: TRBV5-4; cdr3_aa: ASSWGLNSQETQY
v_call: TRBV6-5; cdr3_aa: ASSAGGWDGYT